Below, one T cell receptor beta chain is given with its context. This entry is derived from a study of blood T cell repertoires in COVID-19. Whole-study context: PBMCs, B-cell-depleted T cells, or T cells provided the cDNA or gDNA that made up the material.

Germline V gene lookup returns CDR1 LGHNA and CDR2 YNFKEQ. This CDR3 is 15 amino acids long. The trim removed 4 bases at V and 4 bases at J, leaving 7 bases unmatched. Produced via immunoSEQ multiplex PCR; TCRdb's table is partial and in-frame only. The sample contains roughly 150,000 clones, 85% of which appear only once. V usage is TRBV4-2 and J usage is TRBJ2-1; TRBD2 agrees at 7 bases. The sequence was collected from a woman older than 75 with COVID-19, enrolled during active disease. Sequenced material: peripheral blood. CDR3 region: CASSPRAGRYNEQFF. CDR3 DNA: TGTGCCAGCAGCCCCCGAGCGGGAAGGTACAATGAGCAGTTCTTC.